These 15 T cell receptor beta chains were sequenced from one sample in a study of shared clonotypes between healthy human individuals. The data were produced by immunoSEQ multiplex PCR, yet TCRdb's version contains in-frame clones alone and is incomplete. Of around 1.9 million clones in the sample, 93% were seen once. In the naive CD8 group, cells lacked CD45RO and were positively selected for CCR7, so terminally differentiated effector memory CD45RA+ cells were left out. The sequencing sample was made of naive CD8+ T cells from PBMCs. The origin of the receptors is a man between 18 and 35 years old in good health. Some clones in this sample may be carry-over from other donors' samples.

The chain joins TRBV29-1 to TRBJ2-7; 7 bases align to TRBD1. With 6 bases clipped from V and 7 bases from J, the junction kept 18 bases outside the gene matches. The CDR3 runs 15 residues. Per the germline V gene, CDR1 is SQVTM and CDR2 is ANQGSEA. The CDR3 loop reads CSVVTQAGGSREQYF. The CDR3 DNA follows: TGCAGCGTGGTCACCCAGGCAGGGGGTTCGAGGGAGCAGTACTTC.

V is TRBV27 and J is TRBJ2-1; D is unclear. Trimming shortened V by 5 bases and J by 9 bases, and 14 bases separated the two germline ends. CDR1 and CDR2 (germline): MNHEY, SMNVEV (reference sequence). This CDR3 spans 13 amino acids. The CDR3 DNA sequence: TGTGCCAGCAGTCCCGGCCGTAACGGTGAGCAGTTCTTC. Its translation is CASSPGRNGEQFF.

The V call is TRBV9, the J call TRBJ2-7; 7 nucleotides match TRBD2. Losses at the gene ends were 0 bases for V and 7 bases for J; bases not matched to a gene: 7. This CDR3 spans 14 amino acids. The germline V gene has CDR1 SGDLS and CDR2 YYNGEE. CDR3 amino acids: CASSVGAGMEEQYF. For the CDR3, the DNA is TGTGCCAGCAGCGTAGGAGCGGGGATGGAAGAGCAGTACTTC.

Comment on this clone: This sample also contains other DNA sequences that code for the same CDR3. The V call is TRBV6-1, the J call TRBJ2-7, with 10 bases identical to TRBD2. Germline V lookup: CDR1 MNHNS, CDR2 SASEGT. The CDR3 is 15 residues long. V shed 1 base and J 2 bases; nucleotides not matched to a gene: 2. CDR3: CASSEGLAGAYEQYF. The CDR3 coding sequence is TGTGCCAGCAGTGAAGGGCTAGCGGGGGCCTACGAGCAGTACTTC.

V is TRBV7-6 and J is TRBJ2-7; D is tentatively TRBD1 or TRBD2 (6 bases each). The V end lost 3 bases, the J end lost 3 bases, and 12 bases lay between the germline ends. The CDR3 loop spans 14 amino acids. In germline, CDR1 is SGHVS, CDR2 FNYEAQ. CDR3 in DNA: TGTGCCAGCAGCTTGGAGGGGGAGGTCTACGAGCAGTACTTC. Amino acid sequence: CASSLEGEVYEQYF.

This clone was seen a single time. The chain has TRBV5-1 and TRBJ2-7; TRBD2 agrees at 7 bases. The CDR3 runs to 15 residues. CDR1 is SGHRS, CDR2 YFSETQ, per germline. V was pared by 3 bases and J by 4 bases, with 10 bases of the junction left unmatched. The CDR3 loop reads CASSSAAGNRYEQYF. CDR3 bases: TGCGCCAGCAGCTCGGCAGCGGGAAATAGGTACGAGCAGTACTTC.

The chain is built from TRBV9 and TRBJ1-4, with D possibly TRBD1 on 6 matching bases. This CDR3 region has 18 residues. CDR1 SGDLS and CDR2 YYNGEE come from the germline V gene. Trimming removed 0 bases at V and 3 bases at J, with 18 bases between. CDR3 in DNA: TGTGCCAGCAGCGTAGGTCCCAGGGGTTCATCCTCTAATGAAAAACTGTTTTTT. It encodes CASSVGPRGSSSNEKLFF.

V and J are TRBV2 and TRBJ2-3; D call uncertain. Germline CDR1 SNHLY, CDR2 FYNNEI. CDR3 length equals 11 residues. The germline V and J ends were trimmed by 8 bases and 4 bases, with 7 bases remaining between them. The CDR3 coding sequence is TGTGCCAGCGGTCTAGCAGATACGCAGTATTTT. This codes for CASGLADTQYF.

The rearrangement joins TRBV9 to TRBJ2-1; possible D gene TRBD2, 5 bases. Germline CDR1 is SGDLS and CDR2 is YYNGEE. CDR3 length: 15 amino acids. With 3 bases removed from V and 5 bases from J, the gap between germline ends came to 15 bases. CDR3 DNA: TGTGCCAGCAGCGCCCACGGGAACACCAACAATGAGCAGTTCTTC. Translated: CASSAHGNTNNEQFF.

The chain combines TRBV5-6 with TRBJ2-1; perhaps TRBD1 as D (6 bases). The V end lost 1 base, the J end lost 8 bases, and 13 bases lay between the germline ends. Germline V gives CDR1 SGHDT, CDR2 YYEEEE. CDR3 length: 14 residues. DNA for the CDR3: TGTGCCAGCAGCTTGCCCAGGGGTTGGCATGAGCAGTTCTTC. Protein: CASSLPRGWHEQFF. The entire variable domain, with the rest obtained from reference TRBV5-6 and TRBJ2-1, is as follows: DAGVTQSPTHLIKTRGQQVTLRCSPKSGHDTVSWYQQALGQGPQFIFQYYEEEERQRGNFPDRFSGHQFPNYSSELNVNALLLGDSALYLCASSLPRGWHEQFFGPGTRLTVL.

The V call is TRBV2, the J call TRBJ1-2; D is ambiguous. The V gene's germline CDR1 is SNHLY and CDR2 FYNNEI. Trimming took off 1 base at V and 2 bases at J, with 11 bases between the two ends. The CDR3 is 15 amino acids. The CDR3 bases are TGTGCCAGCAGTGAAGGGTTATCAGTGAACTATGGCTACACCTTC. This translates into CASSEGLSVNYGYTF.

The rearrangement links TRBV11-2 to TRBJ2-1, with a weak D call TRBD2 (6 bases). The germline CDR1 and CDR2 sequences are SGHAT and FQNNGV. This CDR3 spans 15 amino acids. V lost 1 base and J lost 2, with 9 bases in between. The DNA for the CDR3 is TGTGCCAGCAGCTTAGCACGGGGGACCTACAATGAGCAGTTCTTC. Protein product: CASSLARGTYNEQFF.

The gene calls are TRBV13 and TRBJ2-5; the D gene is possibly TRBD2 (5 bases). The CDR3 covers 15 residues. Germline V gene lookup returns CDR1 PRHDT and CDR2 FYEKMQ (reference sequence). V was pared by 5 bases and J by 5 bases, with 18 bases between. The DNA of the CDR3 is TGTGCCAGCAGCACCACGCTTCGGGATGGGGAGACCCAGTACTTC. It codes for CASSTTLRDGETQYF.

J is TRBJ2-7 and V is TRBV14, with 8 bases identical to TRBD1. Germline CDR1 reads SGHDN; CDR2 reads FVKESK. V was pared by 0 bases and J by 5 bases, with 6 bases of the junction left unmatched. CDR3 length: 15 residues. This CDR3 reads CASSQEKGQVNEQYF. The CDR3 DNA reads TGTGCCAGCAGCCAAGAAAAGGGACAGGTGAACGAGCAGTACTTC.

The V call is TRBV28, the J call TRBJ2-7; D gene ambiguous. Germline-derived CDR1 and CDR2 are MDHEN and SYDVKM. There are 12 residues in the CDR3. Trimming removed 4 bases at V and 3 bases at J, with 7 bases between. The DNA for the CDR3 is TGTGCCAGCAGTTCGACGCGCTACGAGCAGTACTTC. Its protein product is CASSSTRYEQYF.